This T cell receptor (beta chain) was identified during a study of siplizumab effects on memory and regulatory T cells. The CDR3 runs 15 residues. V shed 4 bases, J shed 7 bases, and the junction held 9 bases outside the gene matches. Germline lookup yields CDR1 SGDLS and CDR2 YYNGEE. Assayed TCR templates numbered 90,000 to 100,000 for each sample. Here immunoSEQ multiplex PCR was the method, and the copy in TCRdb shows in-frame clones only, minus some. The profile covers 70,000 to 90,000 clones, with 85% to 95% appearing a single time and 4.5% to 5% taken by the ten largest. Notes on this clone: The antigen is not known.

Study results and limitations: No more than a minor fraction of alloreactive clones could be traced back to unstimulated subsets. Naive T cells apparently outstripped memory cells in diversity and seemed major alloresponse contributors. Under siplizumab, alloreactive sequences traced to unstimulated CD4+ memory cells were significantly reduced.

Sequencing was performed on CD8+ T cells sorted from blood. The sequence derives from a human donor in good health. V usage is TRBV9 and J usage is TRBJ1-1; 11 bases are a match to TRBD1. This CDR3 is CASSQPGTGGFEAFF. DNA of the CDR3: TGTGCCAGCAGCCAACCCGGGACAGGGGGATTTGAAGCTTTCTTT.